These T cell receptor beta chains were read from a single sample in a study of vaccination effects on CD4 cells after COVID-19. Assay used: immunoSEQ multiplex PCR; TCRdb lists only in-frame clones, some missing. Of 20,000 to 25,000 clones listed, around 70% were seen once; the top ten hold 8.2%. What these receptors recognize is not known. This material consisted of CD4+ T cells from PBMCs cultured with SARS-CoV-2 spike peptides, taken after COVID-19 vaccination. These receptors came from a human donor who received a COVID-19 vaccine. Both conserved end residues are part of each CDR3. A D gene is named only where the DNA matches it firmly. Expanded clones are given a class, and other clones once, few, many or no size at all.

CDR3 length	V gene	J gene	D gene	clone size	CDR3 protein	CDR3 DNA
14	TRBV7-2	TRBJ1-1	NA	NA	CASSRGGGPSEAFF	TGTGCCAGCAGCCGCGGGGGGGGACCGAGTGAAGCTTTCTTT
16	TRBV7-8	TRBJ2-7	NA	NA	CASSSRSAGQVYEQYF	TGTGCCAGCAGCTCCCGATCGGCAGGGCAAGTCTACGAGCAGTACTTC
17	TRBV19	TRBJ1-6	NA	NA	CASSVRFTIKDNSPLHF	TGTGCCAGTAGTGTTCGTTTTACTATTAAGGATAATTCACCCCTCCACTTT
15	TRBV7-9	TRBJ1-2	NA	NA	CASSLEGAGAYGYTF	TGTGCCAGCAGCTTAGAAGGCGCGGGGGCCTATGGCTACACCTTC
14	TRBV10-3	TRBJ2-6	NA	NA	CAISSVSGANVLTF	TGTGCCATCAGCTCGGTCTCTGGGGCCAACGTCCTGACTTTC
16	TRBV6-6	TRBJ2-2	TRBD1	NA	CASSLARQGYTGELFF	TGTGCCAGCAGCCTCGCCCGACAGGGTTACACCGGGGAGCTGTTTTTT
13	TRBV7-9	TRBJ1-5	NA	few	CASSLALGEPQHF	TGTGCCAGCAGCTTAGCCTTGGGGGAGCCCCAGCATTTT
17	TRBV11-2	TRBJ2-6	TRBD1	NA	CASSLGQGNPGANVLTF	TGTGCCAGCAGCCTCGGACAGGGTAATCCTGGGGCCAACGTCCTGACTTTC
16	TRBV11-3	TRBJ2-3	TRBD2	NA	CASSLNSGRLTDTQYF	TGTGCCAGCAGCTTAAATAGCGGGAGGTTGACAGATACGCAGTATTTT
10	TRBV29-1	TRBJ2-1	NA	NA	CSVVGRGQFF	TGCAGCGTTGTTGGTCGGGGGCAGTTCTTC
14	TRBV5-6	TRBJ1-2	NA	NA	CASSRRADDYGYTF	TGTGCCAGCAGCCGAAGGGCAGACGACTATGGCTACACCTTC
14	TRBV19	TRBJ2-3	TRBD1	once	CARDREPRTDTQYF	TGTGCCAGGGACAGGGAACCCCGCACAGATACGCAGTATTTT
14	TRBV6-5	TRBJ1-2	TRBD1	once	CASRAGQGIGGYTF	TGTGCCAGCAGGGCGGGACAGGGGATAGGAGGCTACACCTTC
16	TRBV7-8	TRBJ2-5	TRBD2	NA	CASSLRTSGGWETQYF	TGTGCCAGCAGCCTTCGGACTAGCGGGGGGTGGGAGACCCAGTACTTC
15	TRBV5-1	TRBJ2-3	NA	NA	CASSLAGKLTDTQYF	TGCGCCAGCAGCTTGGCGGGGAAACTCACAGATACGCAGTATTTT
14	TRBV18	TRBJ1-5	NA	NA	CASSDRDYNQPQHF	TGTGCCAGCTCGGATCGGGACTACAATCAGCCCCAGCATTTT
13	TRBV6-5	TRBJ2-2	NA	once	CASSGGNTGELFF	TGTGCCAGCAGCGGCGGGAACACCGGGGAGCTGTTTTTT
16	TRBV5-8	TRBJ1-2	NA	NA	CASSLYGTATNYGYTF	TGTGCCAGCAGCTTGTACGGGACGGCAACTAACTATGGCTACACCTTC
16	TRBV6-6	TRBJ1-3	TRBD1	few	CASSSSRGTAGNTIYF	TGTGCCAGCAGTTCTTCACGTGGGACAGCTGGAAACACCATATATTTT
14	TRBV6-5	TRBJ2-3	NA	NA	CASSYREPPDTQYF	TGTGCCAGCAGTTACAGGGAGCCCCCAGATACGCAGTATTTT
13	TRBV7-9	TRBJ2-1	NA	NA	CASGLTSYNEQFF	TGTGCCAGCGGCTTAACCAGTTACAATGAGCAGTTCTTC
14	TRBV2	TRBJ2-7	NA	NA	CASSAPITTYEQYF	TGTGCCAGCAGTGCGCCCATTACAACCTACGAGCAGTACTTC
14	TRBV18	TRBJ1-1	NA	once	CASSPPARGPEAFF	TGTGCCAGCTCACCGCCGGCGAGGGGACCTGAAGCTTTCTTT
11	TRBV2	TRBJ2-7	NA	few	CASRGHYEQYF	TGTGCCAGCAGGGGACACTACGAGCAGTACTTC
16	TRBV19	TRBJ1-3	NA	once	CASSIMGEGLGNTIYF	TGTGCCAGTAGTATTATGGGGGAAGGCCTTGGAAACACCATATATTTT
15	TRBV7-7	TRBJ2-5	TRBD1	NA	CASSAGQASQETQYF	TGTGCCAGCAGCGCAGGACAGGCCTCCCAAGAGACCCAGTACTTC
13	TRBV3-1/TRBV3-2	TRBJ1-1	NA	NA	CASSQYRNTEAFF	TGTGCCAGCAGCCAGTACAGAAACACTGAAGCTTTCTTT
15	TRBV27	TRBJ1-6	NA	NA	CASSLYGVAHSPLHF	TGTGCCAGCAGTTTATATGGGGTTGCGCATTCACCCCTCCACTTT
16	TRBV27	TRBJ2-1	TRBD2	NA	CASRAAGGPLSSEQFF	TGTGCCAGCAGGGCCGCGGGAGGGCCCCTATCCAGTGAGCAGTTCTTC
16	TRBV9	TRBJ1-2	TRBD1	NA	CASSVGGTGGKYGYTF	TGTGCCAGCAGCGTCGGGGGGACAGGGGGGAAATATGGCTACACCTTC
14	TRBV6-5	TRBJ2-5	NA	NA	CASSYRENQETQYF	TGTGCCAGCAGTTACAGGGAGAACCAAGAGACCCAGTACTTC
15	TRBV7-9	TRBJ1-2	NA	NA	CASSLRGLGNYGYTF	TGTGCCAGCAGCTTAAGGGGCCTCGGTAACTATGGCTACACCTTC
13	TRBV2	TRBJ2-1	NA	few	CASNRVSYNEQFF	TGTGCCAGCAATCGCGTTTCATACAATGAGCAGTTCTTC
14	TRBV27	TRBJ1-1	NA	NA	CASSFLGLNTEAFF	TGTGCCAGCAGTTTCCTCGGACTGAACACTGAAGCTTTCTTT
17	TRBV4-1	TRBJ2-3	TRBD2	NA	CASSRRTSGGSTDTQYF	TGCGCCAGCAGCCGCCGGACTAGCGGGGGTAGCACAGATACGCAGTATTTT
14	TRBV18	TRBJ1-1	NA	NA	CASSPLGENTEAFF	TGTGCCAGCTCACCACTTGGGGAGAACACTGAAGCTTTCTTT
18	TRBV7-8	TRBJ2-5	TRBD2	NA	CASSLGTSGGAVRETQYF	TGTGCCAGCAGCTTGGGGACTAGCGGGGGGGCCGTAAGAGAGACCCAGTACTTC
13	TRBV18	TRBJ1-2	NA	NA	CASSLQGNGGYTF	TGTGCCAGCTCACTACAGGGTAACGGTGGCTACACCTTC
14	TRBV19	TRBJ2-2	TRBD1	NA	CASGTGVTTGELFF	TGTGCCAGCGGGACAGGGGTTACCACCGGGGAGCTGTTTTTT
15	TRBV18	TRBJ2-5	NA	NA	CASSPPNTKSETQYF	TGTGCCAGCTCACCTCCGAATACAAAGTCGGAGACCCAGTACTTC
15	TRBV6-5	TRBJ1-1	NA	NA	CASSYSMSENTEAFF	TGTGCCAGCAGTTACTCGATGTCAGAGAACACTGAAGCTTTCTTT
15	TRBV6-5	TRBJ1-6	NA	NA	CASSYRSSYNSPLHF	TGTGCCAGCAGTTACCGGAGCTCCTATAATTCACCCCTCCACTTT
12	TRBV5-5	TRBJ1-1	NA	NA	CASSWTVAEAFF	TGTGCCAGCAGCTGGACAGTCGCTGAAGCTTTCTTT
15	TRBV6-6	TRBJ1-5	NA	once	CASSVGRVSNQPQHF	TGTGCCAGCAGTGTGGGGAGGGTCAGCAATCAGCCCCAGCATTTT
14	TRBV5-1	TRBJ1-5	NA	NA	CASSLGAGERPQHF	TGCGCCAGCAGCTTGGGGGCGGGCGAGAGGCCCCAGCATTTT
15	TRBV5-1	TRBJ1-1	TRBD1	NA	CASSRAGTGNTEAFF	TGCGCCAGCAGCCGGGCCGGGACAGGGAACACTGAAGCTTTCTTT
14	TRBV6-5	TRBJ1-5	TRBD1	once	CASTGTGIKQPQHF	TGTGCCAGCACCGGGACAGGGATAAAGCAGCCCCAGCATTTT
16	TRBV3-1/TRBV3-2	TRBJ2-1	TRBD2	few	CASSQEGLAGMNEQFF	TGTGCCAGCAGCCAAGAGGGACTAGCGGGGATGAATGAGCAGTTCTTC
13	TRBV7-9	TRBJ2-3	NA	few	CASSLEGTDTQYF	TGTGCCAGCAGCTTAGAGGGCACAGATACGCAGTATTTT
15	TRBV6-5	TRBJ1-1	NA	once	CASLPPVGSSTEAFF	TGTGCCAGCCTACCCCCGGTCGGGAGCTCCACTGAAGCTTTCTTT